Given below is one T cell receptor (beta chain) in context. The data were taken from a study of T cell responses to AZD1222 COVID-19 vaccine. The germline CDR1 and CDR2 sequences are SGHRS and YFSETQ. J gave up 0 bases and V 4 bases, and 14 bases lay outside the gene matches. The CDR3 is 20 amino acids. The protocol was immunoSEQ multiplex PCR, while the TCRdb copy is restricted to in-frame clones and leaves out a portion. The repertoire includes about 110,000 clones, roughly 90% of them detected once, and about 5.2% sits in the top ten. The chain is built from TRBV5-1 and TRBJ2-2; 11 bases are shared with TRBD2. This TCR was sampled from an adult in good health. The material was peripheral blood, obtained on day 0 of AZD1222 vaccination. CDR3 in DNA: TGCGCCAGCAGCCCAACGTTAGGTGGGACTAGCGGTGCGAACACCGGGGAGCTGTTTTTT. Residues: CASSPTLGGTSGANTGELFF.